These 10 T cell receptor beta chains came from one sample sequenced in a study of identical twins. TCRdb passed the 5' RACE reads through MiXCR, listing each CDR3 protein once. The profile covers some 900,000 distinct CDR3 sequences, with approximately 13% appearing a single time and 1.5% to 2% taken by the ten largest. Another study also made use of these data, one on yellow fever vaccine responses in identical twins.

The source material was PBMCs. The receptors derive from a woman younger than 35 in good health.

This clonotype was counted a few times. The genes are TRBV12-3 or TRBV12-4 and TRBJ1-2, with 7 bases fitting TRBD1. This CDR3 region has 13 residues. V lost 6 bases and J lost 7; bases outside the gene matches: 8. The CDR3 DNA reads TGTGCCAGCAGCCAGACAGGGCGAGGTGGCTACACCTTC. This translates into CASSQTGRGGYTF.

The rearrangement uses TRBV5-1 and TRBJ2-7, with 7 bases matching TRBD2. V gave up 1 base and J gave up 2 bases; unmatched junction bases: 6. In germline, CDR1 is SGHRS, CDR2 YFSETQ. This CDR3 region has 15 residues. DNA of the CDR3: TGCGCCAGCAGCTTGCGGGACTACTCGACCTACGAGCAGTACTTC. Amino acid sequence: CASSLRDYSTYEQYF.

This clonotype turned up a few times. V is TRBV9 and J is TRBJ2-5; D is perhaps TRBD1 (6 bases). V lost 4 bases and J 4 bases, leaving 17 bases between the germline ends. CDR3 length: 15 residues. The germline CDR1 and CDR2 sequences are SGDLS and YYNGEE. CDR3 bases: TGTGCCAGCAGCCCAGGGGACCCAGGGGCAGAGACCCAGTACTTC. Translated: CASSPGDPGAETQYF.

This clonotype was observed a handful of times. The V call is TRBV7-9, the J call TRBJ2-1; the D is unclear. V was shortened by 1 base and J by 8 bases, with 15 bases between the two germline ends. The length of the CDR3 is 15 residues. Germline V lookup: CDR1 SEHNR, CDR2 FQNEAQ (reference sequence). CDR3 sequence reads: CASSLEGRNIYEQFF. The DNA for the CDR3 is TGTGCCAGCAGCTTAGAAGGCCGAAACATTTATGAGCAGTTCTTC.

This clonotype was seen at least ten times. The chain has TRBV10-3 and TRBJ2-3; the match to TRBD2 covers 8 bases. The CDR3 has 15 amino acids. Unmatched junction bases numbered 5, after V lost 5 bases and J lost 1 base. The germline V gene has CDR1 ENHRY and CDR2 SYGVKD. CDR3 sequence: CAISILAGRTDTQYF. CDR3 nucleotide sequence: TGTGCCATCAGTATATTAGCGGGGCGCACAGATACGCAGTATTTT.

This rearrangement joins TRBV3-1 to TRBJ1-6, with D tentatively TRBD1 (5 bases). V was clipped by 6 bases and J by 5 bases, with 14 bases between them. This CDR3 has 15 residues. CDR1 LGHDT and CDR2 YNNKEL come from the germline V gene (reference sequence). The CDR3 reads CASSTTAGDNSPLHF. CDR3 bases: TGTGCCAGCAGTACGACAGCGGGCGATAATTCACCCCTCCACTTT.

The V call is TRBV12-3 or TRBV12-4, the J call TRBJ1-5, with a possible D match to TRBD1 (5 bases). The CDR3 runs 16 residues. V was cut by 1 base and J by 9 bases, with 19 bases left in between. The CDR3 DNA follows: TGTGCCAGCAGTTTAGAGATAGGACAAGGAAGGGGGCCCCAGCATTTT. Translated: CASSLEIGQGRGPQHF.

The J gene is TRBJ1-1, the V gene TRBV3-1, with D possibly matching TRBD1 (5 bases). Trimming cost V 3 bases and J 6 bases, with 11 bases left between them. The CDR3 consists of 13 residues. The V gene's germline CDR1 is LGHDT and CDR2 YNNKEL (reference sequence). The CDR3 region has the DNA TGTGCCAGCAGCCATGGGGGGGTTGCTGAAGCTTTCTTT. As protein: CASSHGGVAEAFF. The entire variable domain, with the rest obtained from reference TRBV3-1 and TRBJ1-1, is as follows: DTAVSQTPKYLVTQMGNDKSIKCEQNLGHDTMYWYKQDSKKFLKIMFSYNNKELIINETVPNRFSPKSPDKAHLNLHINSLELGDSAVYFCASSHGGVAEAFFGQGTRLTVV.

Here the CDR3 reads CASSQDLERKTYEQYF. The CDR3, as DNA: TGTGCCAGCAGCCAAGATCTTGAGCGGAAAACCTACGAGCAGTACTTC. The chain links TRBV4-2 to TRBJ2-7; weak D call: TRBD2 (5 bases). The CDR3 totals 16 residues. The germline V and J ends were trimmed by 0 bases and 2 bases, with 14 bases remaining between them. CDR1 and CDR2 (germline): LGHNA, YNFKEQ.

This clonotype was observed a handful of times. The V gene is TRBV7-3, the J gene TRBJ2-3, with 10 bases aligning to TRBD1. The CDR3 consists of 16 residues. Germline V gene data show CDR1 as SGHTA and CDR2 as FQGTGA. V trimming: 6 bases; J trimming: 2 bases; junction bases outside the gene matches: 8. In DNA form, the CDR3 reads TGTGCCAGCAGGAATCCGGGACAGGGGAACACAGATACGCAGTATTTT. Amino acids: CASRNPGQGNTDTQYF.